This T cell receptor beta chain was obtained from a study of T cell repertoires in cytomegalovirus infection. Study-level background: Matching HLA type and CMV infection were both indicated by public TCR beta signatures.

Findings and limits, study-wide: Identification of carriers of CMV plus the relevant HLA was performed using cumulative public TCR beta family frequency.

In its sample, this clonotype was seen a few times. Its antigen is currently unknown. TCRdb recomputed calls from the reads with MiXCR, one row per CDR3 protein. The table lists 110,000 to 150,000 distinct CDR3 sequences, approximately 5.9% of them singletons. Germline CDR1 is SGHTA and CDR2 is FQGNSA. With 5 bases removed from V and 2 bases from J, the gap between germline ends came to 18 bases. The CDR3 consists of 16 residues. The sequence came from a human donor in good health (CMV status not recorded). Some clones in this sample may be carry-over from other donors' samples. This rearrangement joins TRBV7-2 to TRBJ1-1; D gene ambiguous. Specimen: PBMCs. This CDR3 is CASSLRARAVNTEAFF. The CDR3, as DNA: TGTGCCAGCAGCCTCCGGGCCCGGGCTGTTAACACTGAAGCTTTCTTT.